What follows describes a single TCR beta chain. Its target is not known. This sample is drawn from a study of cytomegalovirus exposure and HLA in healthy donors. CDR1 and CDR2 (germline): MNHNS, SASEGT. J gave up 3 bases and V 7 bases, and 5 bases lay outside the gene matches. The CDR3 is made up of 13 amino acids. The data were produced by immunoSEQ multiplex PCR, yet TCRdb's version contains in-frame clones alone and is incomplete. This table holds roughly 260,000 clones, almost 90% found once. Study findings and constraints: Subsequent analysis of the roughly 120 validation repertoires found a tendency for first-cohort TCR clusters to co-occur. High sensitivity and specificity were reportedly achieved when the classifier diagnosed cytomegalovirus status.

Sequencing was performed on PBMCs. This TCR was recovered from a woman aged 18 to 35 in good health and CMV-seronegative. This chain joins TRBV6-1 and TRBJ2-7; 8 positions match TRBD1. The CDR3 DNA follows: TGTGCCAGCAACGGACAGGGAAACTACGAGCAGTACTTC. It translates to CASNGQGNYEQYF.